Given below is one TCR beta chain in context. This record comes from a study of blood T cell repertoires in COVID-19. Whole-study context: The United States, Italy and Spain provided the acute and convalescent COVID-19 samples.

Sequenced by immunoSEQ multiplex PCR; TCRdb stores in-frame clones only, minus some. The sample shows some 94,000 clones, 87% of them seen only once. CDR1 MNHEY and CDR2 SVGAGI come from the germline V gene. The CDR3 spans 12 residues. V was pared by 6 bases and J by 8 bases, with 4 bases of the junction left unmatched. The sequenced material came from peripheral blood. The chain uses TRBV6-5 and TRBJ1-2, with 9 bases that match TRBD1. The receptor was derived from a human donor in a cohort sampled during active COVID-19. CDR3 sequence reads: CASSTGGRGYTF. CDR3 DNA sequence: TGTGCCAGCAGCACAGGGGGCCGGGGCTACACCTTC.